Listed below are T cell receptor beta chains from one sample, sequenced in a study of blood T cell repertoires in COVID-19. Produced via immunoSEQ multiplex PCR; TCRdb's table is partial and in-frame only. The sample yields more than 150,000 clones, around four fifths seen once. The sample was peripheral blood. Receptors originate from a woman older than 75 with active or convalescent COVID-19. Each CDR3 is given with its conserved first and last residue. A D gene is named only where the DNA matches it firmly. Where a row states a size, it is once, few, many or the class of an expanded clone; other rows omit it.

d_call clone_size j_call v_call cdr3_aa cdr3_nt
TRBD1 few TRBJ1-6 TRBV5-1 CASAEGQGGNSPLHF TGCGCCAGCGCTGAGGGACAGGGAGGTAATTCACCCCTCCACTTT
TRBD1 . TRBJ1-6 TRBV30 CAWTDSRQGATPLHF TGTGCCTGGACCGACTCCAGACAGGGGGCAACACCCCTCCACTTT
. . TRBJ2-3 TRBV27 CASSLSRGGSQYF TGTGCCAGCAGTTTATCCCGAGGGGGTTCGCAGTATTTT
TRBD2 . TRBJ2-3 TRBV7-2 CASSLRLAGGPTDTQYF TGTGCCAGCAGCTTGCGACTAGCGGGGGGGCCGACAGATACGCAGTATTTT
. many TRBJ1-1 TRBV19 CASSRPGTEAFF TGTGCCAGTAGCCGCCCGGGGACTGAAGCTTTCTTT
TRBD1 . TRBJ1-6 TRBV28 CASRKDRGYSPLHF TGTGCCAGCAGAAAGGACAGGGGGTATTCACCCCTCCACTTT
TRBD1 . TRBJ2-3 TRBV15 CATSRGLGQSLPDTQYF TGTGCCACCAGCAGAGGTCTGGGACAGAGTCTCCCAGATACGCAGTATTTT
TRBD2 . TRBJ2-3 TRBV7-2 CASSHLSGGPGTDTQYF TGTGCCAGCAGCCACCTTAGCGGGGGGCCGGGCACAGATACGCAGTATTTT
TRBD1 . TRBJ1-6 TRBV6-5 CASSFDRVKSPLHF TGTGCCAGCAGCTTTGACAGGGTTAAATCACCCCTCCACTTT
. few TRBJ1-5 TRBV19 CASSGKGAGNQPQHF TGTGCCAGTAGTGGTAAAGGGGCAGGCAATCAGCCCCAGCATTTT
. . TRBJ2-6 TRBV4-2 CASSQGQVGVSGANVLTF TGTGCCAGCAGCCAAGGACAGGTAGGGGTCTCTGGGGCCAACGTCCTGACTTTC
. . TRBJ1-4 TRBV7-9 CASSPQPEKLFF TGTGCCAGCAGCCCACAGCCTGAAAAACTGTTTTTT
. . TRBJ1-1 TRBV9 CASSVGSLMSTEAFF TGTGCCAGCAGCGTAGGGAGCCTCATGAGCACTGAAGCTTTCTTT
. . TRBJ2-2 TRBV24-1 CATSPSDGRVTGELFF TGTGCCACCAGTCCCTCGGATGGGCGTGTCACCGGGGAGCTGTTTTTT
TRBD1 . TRBJ2-5 TRBV18 CASSPNRGRTTFQETQYF TGTGCCAGCTCACCCAACAGGGGGCGGACCACTTTTCAAGAGACCCAGTACTTC
TRBD2 . TRBJ2-6 TRBV7-2 CASSLSGDLFSGANVLTF TGTGCCAGCAGCTTAAGCGGGGACCTCTTCTCTGGGGCCAACGTCCTGACTTTC
TRBD1 . TRBJ2-5 TRBV10-1 CARGPWTGEETQYF TGCGCCAGAGGGCCCTGGACAGGGGAAGAGACCCAGTACTTC
TRBD1 . TRBJ1-5 TRBV28 CASSYRGQPQHF TGTGCCAGCAGTTACAGGGGTCAGCCCCAGCATTTT
TRBD1 . TRBJ2-3 TRBV13 CASSPVGQGSDTQYF TGTGCCAGCAGCCCCGTGGGACAGGGTTCAGATACGCAGTATTTT
TRBD1 . TRBJ2-7 TRBV27 CASSFDRGSYSEQYF TGTGCCAGCAGTTTCGACAGGGGGTCTTATTCCGAGCAGTACTTC
. . TRBJ1-4 TRBV28 CASSSYRALGEKLFF TGTGCCAGCAGTTCGTACAGGGCCCTGGGGGAAAAACTGTTTTTT
. . TRBJ1-6 TRBV27 CASRLRQVGSSYNSPLHF TGTGCCAGCAGACTTAGACAGGTCGGGTCCTCCTATAATTCACCCCTCCACTTT
TRBD1 . TRBJ2-3 TRBV28 CASRTGGGTDTQYF TGTGCCAGCAGGACAGGGGGCGGGACAGATACGCAGTATTTT
. . TRBJ1-2 TRBV7-2 CASSGRVPLHGYTF TGTGCCAGCAGCGGCAGGGTCCCACTACATGGCTACACCTTC
. . TRBJ1-5 TRBV6-6 CASRRRQEQPQHF TGTGCCAGCAGACGGAGACAGGAGCAGCCCCAGCATTTT
TRBD1 few TRBJ2-7 TRBV9 CASSPQDRETYEQYF TGTGCCAGCAGCCCCCAAGACAGGGAAACCTACGAGCAGTACTTC
. . TRBJ1-2 TRBV5-4 CASSPPYTGSGYTF TGTGCCAGCAGCCCCCCATATACAGGAAGCGGCTACACCTTC
TRBD1 . TRBJ1-2 TRBV19 CASSTDRGLSGYTF TGTGCCAGTAGTACCGACAGGGGGCTCAGTGGCTACACCTTC
TRBD1 . TRBJ1-2 TRBV25-1 CASSEGQGAFYGYTF TGTGCCAGCAGTGAGGGACAGGGGGCTTTTTATGGCTACACCTTC
TRBD2 once TRBJ2-7 TRBV27 CASSFERGRSYEQYF TGTGCCAGCAGTTTTGAGCGGGGTCGGTCCTACGAGCAGTACTTC
. . TRBJ2-2 TRBV18 CASSLTTGNTGELFF TGTGCCAGCTCACTAACGACAGGGAACACCGGGGAGCTGTTTTTT
. . TRBJ1-2 TRBV28 CASRRAGNYGYTF TGTGCCAGCAGGAGGGCGGGGAACTATGGCTACACCTTC
. . TRBJ1-5 TRBV6-2/TRBV6-3 CASSHTGNSEPQHF TGTGCCAGCAGCCATACAGGGAATTCGGAGCCCCAGCATTTT
. . TRBJ2-2 TRBV5-1 CASSQNTGELFF TGCGCCAGCAGCCAGAACACCGGGGAGCTGTTTTTT
TRBD1 . TRBJ2-7 TRBV29-1 CSVEGDRNYEQYF TGCAGCGTTGAGGGGGACAGAAACTACGAGCAGTACTTC
TRBD1 medium-sized TRBJ1-2 TRBV9 CASSSDRGLGYTF TGTGCCAGCAGCTCCGACAGGGGGCTTGGCTACACCTTC
TRBD2 . TRBJ2-7 TRBV6-2/TRBV6-3 CASSYPEPAGGSEQYF TGTGCCAGCAGTTACCCCGAACCAGCGGGGGGGAGTGAGCAGTACTTC
. . TRBJ1-3 TRBV6-2/TRBV6-3 CASSYPPGAFGNTIYF TGTGCCAGCAGTTATCCGCCAGGGGCTTTTGGAAACACCATATATTTT
. . TRBJ2-1 TRBV5-4 CASSLLSSANEQFF TGTGCCAGCAGCTTACTATCTAGCGCCAATGAGCAGTTCTTC
TRBD1 . TRBJ2-7 TRBV28 CASEGTGGYEQYF TGTGCCAGCGAAGGGACAGGGGGATACGAGCAGTACTTC
. . TRBJ1-1 TRBV20-1 CSASRSAGNTEAFF TGCAGTGCTAGTCGTTCCGCAGGGAACACTGAAGCTTTCTTT
TRBD2 few TRBJ2-1 TRBV6-5 CASSPLAGGLNEQFF TGTGCCAGCAGTCCACTAGCGGGGGGGTTGAATGAGCAGTTCTTC
. once TRBJ1-5 TRBV6-5 CASIPNRGWPGAQHF TGTGCCAGCATCCCTAATCGGGGGTGGCCAGGAGCCCAGCATTTT
TRBD1 . TRBJ2-1 TRBV18 CASSTTGSSYNEQFF TGTGCCAGCTCAACGACAGGGAGCTCCTACAATGAGCAGTTCTTC
. . TRBJ1-4 TRBV6-2/TRBV6-3 CASSYSGSRREKLFF TGTGCCAGCAGTTACTCTGGCAGTAGGAGAGAAAAACTGTTTTTT
. few TRBJ1-1 TRBV5-1 CASSTTQWAPEGGHTEAFF TGCGCCAGCAGCACAACCCAGTGGGCCCCCGAGGGGGGGCACACTGAAGCTTTCTTT
TRBD1 once TRBJ1-3 TRBV7-9 CASSSTGTLSIYF TGTGCCAGCAGCTCGACAGGGACGCTCTCCATATATTTT
TRBD1 . TRBJ1-2 TRBV7-2 CASSLVPPRDSGYTF TGTGCCAGCAGCTTAGTGCCTCCCCGGGACAGTGGCTACACCTTC
TRBD2 . TRBJ2-5 TRBV29-1 CSVVLAGGYQYF TGCAGCGTTGTACTAGCGGGGGGGTACCAGTACTTC
TRBD1 . TRBJ1-2 TRBV28 CASSPRDRGRGYTF TGTGCCAGCAGTCCGAGGGACAGGGGCCGCGGCTACACCTTC
. . TRBJ1-1 TRBV6-5 CASSYTPTRNEAFF TGTGCCAGCAGTTACACGCCGACGAGGAATGAAGCTTTCTTT
. . TRBJ2-1 TRBV5-1 CASSISGAAEQFF TGCGCCAGCAGCATATCAGGGGCGGCCGAGCAGTTCTTC
. . TRBJ2-3 TRBV30 CATTRGTDTQYF TGTGCCACAACGCGGGGCACAGATACGCAGTATTTT
. . TRBJ2-3 TRBV29-1 CSVEDPRGVTDTQYF TGCAGCGTTGAAGATCCTCGGGGAGTAACAGATACGCAGTATTTT
. many TRBJ1-6 TRBV7-9 CASSSEGGSQTHF TGTGCCAGCAGCTCCGAGGGCGGGTCTCAAACCCACTTT
. . TRBJ2-1 TRBV5-1 CASKKGGEHEQFF TGCGCCAGTAAAAAAGGAGGGGAGCATGAGCAGTTCTTC
TRBD1 . TRBJ2-7 TRBV5-1 CASSLGGTGPYEQYF TGCGCCAGCAGCTTGGGGGGGACAGGGCCCTACGAGCAGTACTTC
TRBD1 . TRBJ2-3 TRBV5-1 CASSTGQGGTDTQYF TGCGCCAGCAGCACGGGACAGGGGGGGACAGATACGCAGTATTTT
. . TRBJ2-7 TRBV30 CAWSVVRGEQYF TGTGCCTGGAGTGTAGTACGAGGGGAGCAGTACTTC